The rows below give T cell receptor beta chains drawn from one sample of a study of T-cell reconstitution after alpha-beta-depleted transplantation in children. One entry per CDR3 protein, called by TCRdb with MiXCR from the PCR reads. The sample yields 190,000 or so distinct CDR3 sequences, about 6% seen once. The source material was PBMCs, sampled before TCRalphabeta/CD19-depleted stem cell transplant. The receptors shown here come from a girl under three years old with combined immunodeficiency, due to receive a stem cell transplant. Both conserved end residues are part of each CDR3. D genes are given only for firm matches. Expanded clones are given a class, and other clones once, few, many or no size at all.

len: 15
v_gene: TRBV28
j_gene: TRBJ1-1
d_gene: NA
abundance: many
CDR3nt: TGTGCCAGCAGTCGCCCACAGGATTTGAACACTGAAGCTTTCTTT
CDR3aa: CASSRPQDLNTEAFF

len: 14
v_gene: TRBV6-5
j_gene: TRBJ2-7
d_gene: NA
abundance: few
CDR3nt: TGTGCCAGCAGTTACTCGGGACACCCCTACGAGCAGTACTTC
CDR3aa: CASSYSGHPYEQYF

len: 12
v_gene: TRBV28
j_gene: TRBJ2-7
d_gene: NA
abundance: many
CDR3nt: TGTGCCAGCAGCCCTTATGAATCCGAGCAGTACTTC
CDR3aa: CASSPYESEQYF

len: 19
v_gene: TRBV2
j_gene: TRBJ2-6
d_gene: TRBD1
abundance: few
CDR3nt: TGTGCCAGCAGTCGGTTCACAGGGGTCGCGAGCTCTGGGGCCAACGTCCTGACTTTC
CDR3aa: CASSRFTGVASSGANVLTF

len: 14
v_gene: TRBV9
j_gene: TRBJ1-4
d_gene: NA
abundance: many
CDR3nt: TGTGCCAGCAGCGCGACAAGGGATAATGAAAAACTGTTTTTT
CDR3aa: CASSATRDNEKLFF

len: 15
v_gene: TRBV9
j_gene: TRBJ2-7
d_gene: TRBD1
abundance: many
CDR3nt: TGTGCCAGCAGCGCAGGACAGGGGACAACCTACGAGCAGTACTTC
CDR3aa: CASSAGQGTTYEQYF

len: 14
v_gene: TRBV27
j_gene: TRBJ2-7
d_gene: NA
abundance: many
CDR3nt: TGTGCCAGCAGTTTACAGGGGTCGGGCTACGAGCAGTACTTC
CDR3aa: CASSLQGSGYEQYF

len: 16
v_gene: TRBV29-1
j_gene: TRBJ2-3
d_gene: TRBD2
abundance: many
CDR3nt: TGCAGCGTTGATTATGGCCGTCCAGCGGGAGGCGATACGCAGTATTTT
CDR3aa: CSVDYGRPAGGDTQYF

len: 15
v_gene: TRBV4-3
j_gene: TRBJ1-1
d_gene: NA
abundance: many
CDR3nt: TGCGCCAGCAGCCAAGTAATGGGAGGGAGTGCTGAAGCTTTCTTT
CDR3aa: CASSQVMGGSAEAFF

len: 14
v_gene: TRBV12-3/TRBV12-4
j_gene: TRBJ1-5
d_gene: NA
abundance: many
CDR3nt: TGTGCCAGCAGTTTAATGGCCTTTAATCAGCCCCAGCATTTT
CDR3aa: CASSLMAFNQPQHF

len: 14
v_gene: TRBV24-1
j_gene: TRBJ2-3
d_gene: NA
abundance: many
CDR3nt: TGTGCCACCAGTGATGTCCGATCCACAGATACGCAGTATTTT
CDR3aa: CATSDVRSTDTQYF

len: 16
v_gene: TRBV7-9
j_gene: TRBJ2-2
d_gene: NA
abundance: many
CDR3nt: TGTGCCAGCAGCTTCTGGGACCGACTTAACACCGGGGAGCTGTTTTTT
CDR3aa: CASSFWDRLNTGELFF

len: 13
v_gene: TRBV7-9
j_gene: TRBJ2-1
d_gene: NA
abundance: many
CDR3nt: TGTGCCAGCAGTGAGGGGCACTACAATGAGCAGTTCTTC
CDR3aa: CASSEGHYNEQFF

len: 15
v_gene: TRBV4-1
j_gene: TRBJ2-2
d_gene: NA
abundance: many
CDR3nt: TGCGCCAGCAGCCAAGTGGGAAGCATCACCGGGGAGCTGTTTTTT
CDR3aa: CASSQVGSITGELFF

len: 14
v_gene: TRBV7-2
j_gene: TRBJ1-1
d_gene: TRBD1
abundance: NA
CDR3nt: TGTGCCAGCAGCGTGGACAGGGACGGCACTGAAGCTTTCTTT
CDR3aa: CASSVDRDGTEAFF

len: 12
v_gene: TRBV10-2
j_gene: TRBJ2-3
d_gene: TRBD2
abundance: few
CDR3nt: TGCGCCAGCAGTGAGTGGAGCGGGGGTTTGAATTTT
CDR3aa: CASSEWSGGLNF

len: 17
v_gene: TRBV20-1
j_gene: TRBJ1-1
d_gene: TRBD1
abundance: few
CDR3nt: TGCAGTGCCCGACAACCCGGGACAGGCCCCCTGAACACTGAAGCTTTCTTT
CDR3aa: CSARQPGTGPLNTEAFF

len: 17
v_gene: TRBV29-1
j_gene: TRBJ2-3
d_gene: TRBD1
abundance: many
CDR3nt: TGCAGCGTTGACAGGGGGCAATTCTATTTTAGCACAGATACGCAGTATTTT
CDR3aa: CSVDRGQFYFSTDTQYF

len: 15
v_gene: TRBV7-8
j_gene: TRBJ2-1
d_gene: TRBD2
abundance: many
CDR3nt: TGTGCCAGCAGCTACCAGCGGGGGGGAAACAATGAGCAGTTCTTC
CDR3aa: CASSYQRGGNNEQFF

len: 12
v_gene: TRBV29-1
j_gene: TRBJ2-7
d_gene: TRBD2
abundance: many
CDR3nt: TGCAGCGTAGCGGGGACCGCCCACGAGCAGTACTTC
CDR3aa: CSVAGTAHEQYF

len: 14
v_gene: TRBV20-1
j_gene: TRBJ1-2
d_gene: NA
abundance: many
CDR3nt: TGCAGTGCTAGCCGGGACGAGGATAACTATGGCTACACCTTC
CDR3aa: CSASRDEDNYGYTF

len: 14
v_gene: TRBV3-1
j_gene: TRBJ2-7
d_gene: TRBD2
abundance: many
CDR3nt: TGTGCCAGCAGCCGAGACGGGACTAGCGTCGAGCAGTACTTC
CDR3aa: CASSRDGTSVEQYF

len: 13
v_gene: TRBV15
j_gene: TRBJ2-7
d_gene: NA
abundance: many
CDR3nt: TGTGCCACCAGCCATAAGGTCCCCTACGAGCAGTACTTC
CDR3aa: CATSHKVPYEQYF

len: 16
v_gene: TRBV7-9
j_gene: TRBJ1-1
d_gene: TRBD1
abundance: NA
CDR3nt: TGTGCCAGCAGGGCTCCGGGACAGCCCTTGAACACTGAAGCTTTCTTT
CDR3aa: CASRAPGQPLNTEAFF

len: 16
v_gene: TRBV3-1
j_gene: TRBJ1-2
d_gene: TRBD1
abundance: many
CDR3nt: TGTGCCAGCAGCCAGTGGACAGGGGAAGCTAACTATGGCTACACCTTC
CDR3aa: CASSQWTGEANYGYTF

len: 13
v_gene: TRBV27
j_gene: TRBJ2-7
d_gene: TRBD1
abundance: many
CDR3nt: TGTGCCAGCACCTCCAGACAGGGCTACGAGCAGTACTTC
CDR3aa: CASTSRQGYEQYF

len: 15
v_gene: TRBV11-1
j_gene: TRBJ2-7
d_gene: TRBD2
abundance: NA
CDR3nt: TGTGCCAGCAGCTTAGTACCGGGACTAGCGGTCGAGCAGTACTTC
CDR3aa: CASSLVPGLAVEQYF

len: 12
v_gene: TRBV24-1
j_gene: TRBJ2-1
d_gene: NA
abundance: many
CDR3nt: TGTGCCACCAGTCCGGACGGGGATGAGCAGTTCTTC
CDR3aa: CATSPDGDEQFF

len: 16
v_gene: TRBV4-2
j_gene: TRBJ1-2
d_gene: TRBD1
abundance: many
CDR3nt: TGTGCCAGCAGCCAAGAAAGCGGACAGGCTCGTTATGGCTACACCTTC
CDR3aa: CASSQESGQARYGYTF

len: 16
v_gene: TRBV6-1
j_gene: TRBJ2-1
d_gene: NA
abundance: many
CDR3nt: TGTGCCAGCAGTGAAACCATAAGTAGCTCCTACAATGAGCAGTTCTTC
CDR3aa: CASSETISSSYNEQFF

len: 15
v_gene: TRBV7-2
j_gene: TRBJ2-7
d_gene: TRBD2
abundance: few
CDR3nt: TGTGCCAGCAATGAGGTAGGCCTAGCGGACTACGAGCAGTACTTC
CDR3aa: CASNEVGLADYEQYF

len: 18
v_gene: TRBV3-1
j_gene: TRBJ2-6
d_gene: TRBD1
abundance: many
CDR3nt: TGTGCCAGCAGCCAAATCGGGACAGTGATCTCTGGGGCCAACGTCCTGACTTTC
CDR3aa: CASSQIGTVISGANVLTF

len: 15
v_gene: TRBV4-1
j_gene: TRBJ2-3
d_gene: NA
abundance: many
CDR3nt: TGCGCCAGCAGCCAACCGGGACTGCCCACAGATACGCAGTATTTT
CDR3aa: CASSQPGLPTDTQYF

len: 13
v_gene: TRBV5-1
j_gene: TRBJ1-2
d_gene: NA
abundance: NA
CDR3nt: TGCGCCAGCAGCTTGGTCCCCCAGGGTGGCTACACCTTC
CDR3aa: CASSLVPQGGYTF

len: 14
v_gene: TRBV29-1
j_gene: TRBJ2-3
d_gene: TRBD2
abundance: many
CDR3nt: TGCAGCGTCTCGCCAGCGGGATATACAGATACGCAGTATTTT
CDR3aa: CSVSPAGYTDTQYF

len: 14
v_gene: TRBV20-1
j_gene: TRBJ2-3
d_gene: NA
abundance: many
CDR3nt: TGCAGTGCTCCGGTGTGGAGACGCACAGATACGCAGTATTTT
CDR3aa: CSAPVWRRTDTQYF

len: 15
v_gene: TRBV7-8
j_gene: TRBJ2-4
d_gene: NA
abundance: few
CDR3nt: TGTGCCAGCAGCTTAGGGCAGGTAGCCAAAAACATTCAGTACTTC
CDR3aa: CASSLGQVAKNIQYF

len: 13
v_gene: TRBV20-1
j_gene: TRBJ1-2
d_gene: NA
abundance: few
CDR3nt: TGCAGTGCTAGCGACGGGGGGAACTATGGCTACACCTTC
CDR3aa: CSASDGGNYGYTF

len: 13
v_gene: TRBV9
j_gene: TRBJ2-2
d_gene: NA
abundance: many
CDR3nt: TGTGCCAGCAGCGTAGAGGTGGCCGGGGAGCTGTTTTTT
CDR3aa: CASSVEVAGELFF

len: 13
v_gene: TRBV20-1
j_gene: TRBJ1-2
d_gene: TRBD1
abundance: many
CDR3nt: TGCAGTGCCCGTCAGGGGGCGAACTATGGCTACACCTTC
CDR3aa: CSARQGANYGYTF

len: 15
v_gene: TRBV21-1
j_gene: TRBJ2-7
d_gene: NA
abundance: many
CDR3nt: TGTGCCAGCAGCAAAGAAGAGGGACCCTTTTTAAAGCAGTACTTC
CDR3aa: CASSKEEGPFLKQYF

len: 12
v_gene: TRBV30
j_gene: TRBJ2-7
d_gene: NA
abundance: many
CDR3nt: TGTGCCTGGAGTGTATTAGGGAACGAGCAGTACTTC
CDR3aa: CAWSVLGNEQYF

len: 15
v_gene: TRBV3-1
j_gene: TRBJ2-1
d_gene: NA
abundance: many
CDR3nt: TGTGCCAGCAGCCAAGATCTAGCCTCCTACAATGAGCAGTTCTTC
CDR3aa: CASSQDLASYNEQFF

len: 11
v_gene: TRBV28
j_gene: TRBJ2-1
d_gene: NA
abundance: many
CDR3nt: TGTGCCAGCAGCCGTGGGCAGGTGCAGTTCTTC
CDR3aa: CASSRGQVQFF

len: 14
v_gene: TRBV7-9
j_gene: TRBJ2-1
d_gene: TRBD1
abundance: many
CDR3nt: TGTGCCAGCAGCTTATCGGATGAGACAGGGCAGCAGTTCTTC
CDR3aa: CASSLSDETGQQFF

len: 14
v_gene: TRBV12-3/TRBV12-4
j_gene: TRBJ2-7
d_gene: NA
abundance: many
CDR3nt: TGTGCCAGCAGTTTATTGAGCCAGCTCTACGAGCAGTACTTC
CDR3aa: CASSLLSQLYEQYF

len: 14
v_gene: TRBV5-1
j_gene: TRBJ2-5
d_gene: TRBD1
abundance: NA
CDR3nt: TGCGCCAGCAGCTGGTACAGGGGGCAAGAGACCCAGTACTTC
CDR3aa: CASSWYRGQETQYF

len: 13
v_gene: TRBV12-3/TRBV12-4
j_gene: TRBJ2-5
d_gene: NA
abundance: many
CDR3nt: TGTGCCAGCAGTTTACCAAACTTGGAGACCCAGTACTTC
CDR3aa: CASSLPNLETQYF

len: 14
v_gene: TRBV7-9
j_gene: TRBJ2-3
d_gene: NA
abundance: NA
CDR3nt: TGTGCCAGCAGCCTACGTCCGTTCACAGATACGCAGTATTTT
CDR3aa: CASSLRPFTDTQYF

len: 11
v_gene: TRBV20-1
j_gene: TRBJ1-2
d_gene: NA
abundance: many
CDR3nt: TGCAGTCCTCTTAAGCAGAATGGCTACACCTTC
CDR3aa: CSPLKQNGYTF

len: 18
v_gene: TRBV3-1
j_gene: TRBJ1-4
d_gene: NA
abundance: NA
CDR3nt: TGTGCCAGCTGTCCTATACACAGACCCAATACAACTAATGAAAAACTGTTTTTT
CDR3aa: CASCPIHRPNTTNEKLFF

len: 17
v_gene: TRBV21-1
j_gene: TRBJ2-5
d_gene: NA
abundance: many
CDR3nt: TGTGCCAGCAGCAAAGCCCTACCCCAGGACAGTCAAGAGACCCAGTACTTC
CDR3aa: CASSKALPQDSQETQYF